This TCR beta chain was retrieved from a study of T cell responses to AZD1222 COVID-19 vaccine. Whole-study results and caveats: The sample set comprised mostly white British donors with more females, and clonal diversity was possibly underestimated. Spike-specific TCR repertoires showed rising breadth and depth after two AZD1222 doses. Dominant at 160-218 and 743-854, vaccine-associated CD4 TCRs also spanned spike. Regions left unmutated in variants are reportedly the target of nearly half of spike-specific TCRs.

Trimming took off 3 bases at V and 3 bases at J, with 9 bases between the two ends. The CDR3 totals 13 residues. Germline V lookup: CDR1 SGDLS, CDR2 YYNGEE. For this clone: Its antigen is unknown.

The table came from immunoSEQ multiplex PCR; TCRdb's copy has only in-frame clones and leaves some out. The table records about 130,000 clones, 88% of them present only once. The source was peripheral blood, collected on day 0 of AZD1222 vaccination. This clonotype was obtained from an adult in good health. The V and J genes are TRBV9 and TRBJ1-1; D is unresolved. Written as DNA, the CDR3 is TGTGCCAGCAGCGACGAAGCATACACTGAAGCTTTCTTT. This translates into CASSDEAYTEAFF. Complete variable domain (other parts from reference TRBV9 and TRBJ1-1): DSGVTQTPKHLITATGQRVTLRCSPRSGDLSVYWYQQSLDQGLQFLIQYYNGEERAKGNILERFSAQQFPDLHSELNLSSLELGDSALYFCASSDEAYTEAFFGQGTRLTVV.